The rows below give T cell receptor beta chains drawn from one sample of a study of cytomegalovirus exposure and HLA in healthy donors. The protocol was immunoSEQ multiplex PCR, while the TCRdb copy is restricted to in-frame clones and leaves out a portion. The data contain 200,000 or so clones, 82% of them singletons. The source material was PBMCs. The origin of the receptors is a boy under 10 years old in good health and CMV-seronegative. Both conserved end residues are part of each CDR3. The D gene is left open where the match is weak. Not all rows give a size; the values are once, few, many and, for expanded clones, a class.

length,size,J,D,V,DNA,CDR3
18,.,TRBJ2-1,TRBD2,TRBV6-4,TGTGCCAGCAGGGTTGGGGCTCCGGCGGGGGGCGTGGACAATGAGCAGTTCTTC,CASRVGAPAGGVDNEQFF
14,.,TRBJ2-7,.,TRBV5-1,TGCGCCAGCAGCTTGGGCGGGGTCTCCTACGAGCAGTACTTC,CASSLGGVSYEQYF
16,.,TRBJ1-1,TRBD1,TRBV2,TGTGCCAGCAGTGAAGCCCGAGGACAGGGCAACACTGAAGCTTTCTTT,CASSEARGQGNTEAFF
14,once,TRBJ2-3,.,TRBV30,TGTGCCTGGAGTGTACAACTAGTAACAGATACGCAGTATTTT,CAWSVQLVTDTQYF
12,.,TRBJ2-7,.,TRBV10-3,TGTGCCGCAACCGGACACCCCTACGAGCAGTACTTC,CAATGHPYEQYF
16,.,TRBJ2-1,TRBD2,TRBV19,TGTGCCAGTAGGGGAGGTAGCGGGGGGATTTACAATGAGCAGTTCTTC,CASRGGSGGIYNEQFF
13,few,TRBJ1-5,.,TRBV4-1,TGCGCCAGCAGCTTGCGGGCAGATCAGCCCCAGCATTTT,CASSLRADQPQHF
16,.,TRBJ1-3,.,TRBV7-2,TGTGCCAGCAGCTCGGCCGGACTTTTATCTGGAAACACCATATATTTT,CASSSAGLLSGNTIYF
17,.,TRBJ2-7,TRBD2,TRBV11-2,TGTGCCAGCAGCCTCTTTCCCGGGACTAGCGGGGGGCAAGAGCAGTACTTC,CASSLFPGTSGGQEQYF
15,.,TRBJ1-6,.,TRBV25-1,TGTGCCAGCAGTGACCTCAGGGTTTGGAATTCACCCCTCCACTTT,CASSDLRVWNSPLHF
15,.,TRBJ1-5,TRBD1,TRBV6-6,TGTGCCAGCAGTTTGTACAGGGGAAGCAATCAGCCCCAGCATTTT,CASSLYRGSNQPQHF
17,.,TRBJ1-5,.,TRBV30,TGTGCCTGGACCCCTCAGGGGCGGTGGGGTGGCAATCAGCCCCAGCATTTT,CAWTPQGRWGGNQPQHF
15,.,TRBJ2-6,.,TRBV11-2,TGTGCCAGCAGCCCGATGTGGGCCTACCCCCACGTCCTGACTTTC,CASSPMWAYPHVLTF
14,.,TRBJ1-4,.,TRBV11-2,TGTGCCAGCAGGGAACAGGCAACTAATGAAAAACTGTTTTTT,CASREQATNEKLFF
15,.,TRBJ2-1,.,TRBV6-6,TGTGCCAGCAGTTACCCCGGGACTCTTAACAATGCGCAGTTCTTC,CASSYPGTLNNAQFF
12,.,TRBJ2-3,.,TRBV6-6,TGTGCCAGCAGTTACCTTACAGATACGCAGTATTTT,CASSYLTDTQYF
13,.,TRBJ2-7,TRBD2,TRBV2,TGTGCCAGCAGTCTTCGGGGGGTTTACGAGCAGTACTTC,CASSLRGVYEQYF
14,few,TRBJ1-3,TRBD1,TRBV7-6,TGTGCCAGCAGCGGTCCCGGGACAGCTAACACCATATATTTT,CASSGPGTANTIYF
16,few,TRBJ2-5,.,TRBV11-3,TGTGCCAGCAGCTCCGGCCGAGCGTCGAACCAAGAGACCCAGTACTTC,CASSSGRASNQETQYF
14,few,TRBJ1-6,.,TRBV5-5,TGTGCCAGCAGCTTGATAGAGAATAATTCACCCCTCCACTTT,CASSLIENNSPLHF
16,.,TRBJ2-1,TRBD2,TRBV11-2,TGTGCCAGCAGCTTCTGGTCTAGCGGGGGGGGCAATGAGCAGTTCTTC,CASSFWSSGGGNEQFF
15,.,TRBJ2-7,TRBD2,TRBV11-2,TGTGCCAGCAGTTCCACGACTAGCAGCACCTACGAGCAGTACTTC,CASSSTTSSTYEQYF
14,.,TRBJ1-2,.,TRBV30,TGTGCCTGGAGTGTACCCGCCGGAGACTATGGCTACACCTTC,CAWSVPAGDYGYTF
13,few,TRBJ1-3,.,TRBV9,TGTGCCAGCAGCGTGGAGGCTGGAAACACCATATATTTT,CASSVEAGNTIYF
13,.,TRBJ1-1,.,TRBV10-3,TGTGCCATCAGTGGTTGGGCCCGCACTGAAGCTTTCTTT,CAISGWARTEAFF
11,.,TRBJ2-3,.,TRBV30,TGTGCCGCAGGGCTCACAGATACGCAGTATTTT,CAAGLTDTQYF
13,.,TRBJ2-7,.,TRBV5-6,TGTGCCAGCAGCTTGGGGGGGGGCTCCGAGCAGTACTTC,CASSLGGGSEQYF